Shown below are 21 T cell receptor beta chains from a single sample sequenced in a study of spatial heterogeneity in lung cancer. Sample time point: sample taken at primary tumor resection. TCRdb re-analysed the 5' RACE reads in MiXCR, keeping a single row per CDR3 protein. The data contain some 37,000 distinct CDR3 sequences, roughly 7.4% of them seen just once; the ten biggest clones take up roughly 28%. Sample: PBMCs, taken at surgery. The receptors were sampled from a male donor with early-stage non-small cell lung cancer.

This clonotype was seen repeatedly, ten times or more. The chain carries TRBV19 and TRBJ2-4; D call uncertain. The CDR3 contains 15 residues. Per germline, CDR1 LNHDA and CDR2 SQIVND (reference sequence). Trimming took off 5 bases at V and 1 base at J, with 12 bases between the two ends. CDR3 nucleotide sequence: TGTGCCAGTAGTGGTAACAGAGTGGCCAAAAACATTCAGTACTTC. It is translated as CASSGNRVAKNIQYF.

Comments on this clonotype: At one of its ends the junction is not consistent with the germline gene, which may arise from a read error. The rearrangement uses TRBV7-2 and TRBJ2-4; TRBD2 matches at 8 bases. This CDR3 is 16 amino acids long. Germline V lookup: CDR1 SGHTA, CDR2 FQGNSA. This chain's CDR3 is CASSLGAGVVKIIQYF. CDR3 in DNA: TGTGCCAGCAGCTTAGGAGCGGGAGTGGTCAAAATCATTCAGTACTTC.

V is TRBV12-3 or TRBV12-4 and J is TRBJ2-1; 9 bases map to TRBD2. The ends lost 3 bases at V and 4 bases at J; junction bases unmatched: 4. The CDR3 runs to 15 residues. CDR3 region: CASSFSLAGYNEQFF. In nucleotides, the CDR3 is TGTGCCAGCAGTTTTTCCCTAGCGGGGTACAATGAGCAGTTCTTC.

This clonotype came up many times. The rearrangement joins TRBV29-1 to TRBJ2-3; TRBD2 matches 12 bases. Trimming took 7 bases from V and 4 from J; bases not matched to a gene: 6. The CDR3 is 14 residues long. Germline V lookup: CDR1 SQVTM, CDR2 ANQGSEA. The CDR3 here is CSAGTSGWADTQYF. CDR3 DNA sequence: TGCAGCGCCGGGACTAGCGGGTGGGCAGATACGCAGTATTTT.

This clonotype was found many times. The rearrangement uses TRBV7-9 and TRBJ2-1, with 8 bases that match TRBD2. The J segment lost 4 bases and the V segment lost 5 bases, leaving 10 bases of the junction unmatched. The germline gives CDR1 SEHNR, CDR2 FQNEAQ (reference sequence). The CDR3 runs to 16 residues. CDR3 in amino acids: CASSPAGALAYNEQFF. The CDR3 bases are TGTGCCAGCAGCCCAGCGGGGGCTCTGGCGTACAATGAGCAGTTCTTC.

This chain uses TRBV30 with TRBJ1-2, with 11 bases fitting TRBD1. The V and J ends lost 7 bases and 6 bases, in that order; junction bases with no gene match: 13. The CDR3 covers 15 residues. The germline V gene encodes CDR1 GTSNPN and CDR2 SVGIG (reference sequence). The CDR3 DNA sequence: TGTGCCTCATCCCGGGACAGGGGGAAAAGGAATGGCTACACCTTC. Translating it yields CASSRDRGKRNGYTF.

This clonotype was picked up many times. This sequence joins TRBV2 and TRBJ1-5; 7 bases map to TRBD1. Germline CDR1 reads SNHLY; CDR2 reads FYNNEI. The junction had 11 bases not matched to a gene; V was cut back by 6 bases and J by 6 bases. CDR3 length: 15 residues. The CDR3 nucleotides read TGTGCCAGCAGCCAATTACAGGGGTTCGGTCAGCCCCAGCATTTT. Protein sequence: CASSQLQGFGQPQHF.

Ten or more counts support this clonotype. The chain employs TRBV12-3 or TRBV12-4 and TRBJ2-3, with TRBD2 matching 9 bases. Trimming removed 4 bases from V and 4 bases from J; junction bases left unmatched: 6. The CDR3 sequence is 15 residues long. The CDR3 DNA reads TGTGCCAGCAGTTGGGCTAGCGGGATATCAGATACGCAGTATTTT. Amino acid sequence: CASSWASGISDTQYF.

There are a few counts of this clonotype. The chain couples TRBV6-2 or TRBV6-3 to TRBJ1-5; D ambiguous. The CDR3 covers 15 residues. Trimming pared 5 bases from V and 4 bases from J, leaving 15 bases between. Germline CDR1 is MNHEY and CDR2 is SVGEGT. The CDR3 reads CASSPTGHLNQPQHF. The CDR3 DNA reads TGTGCCAGCAGTCCCACCGGGCACCTTAATCAGCCCCAGCATTTT.

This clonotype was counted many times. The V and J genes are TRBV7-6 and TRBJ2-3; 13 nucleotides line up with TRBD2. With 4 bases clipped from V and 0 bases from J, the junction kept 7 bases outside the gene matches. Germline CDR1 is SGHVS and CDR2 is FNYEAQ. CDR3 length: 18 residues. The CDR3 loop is CASSYPSTSGGSTDTQYF. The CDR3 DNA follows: TGTGCCAGCAGCTATCCCTCGACTAGCGGGGGGAGCACAGATACGCAGTATTTT.

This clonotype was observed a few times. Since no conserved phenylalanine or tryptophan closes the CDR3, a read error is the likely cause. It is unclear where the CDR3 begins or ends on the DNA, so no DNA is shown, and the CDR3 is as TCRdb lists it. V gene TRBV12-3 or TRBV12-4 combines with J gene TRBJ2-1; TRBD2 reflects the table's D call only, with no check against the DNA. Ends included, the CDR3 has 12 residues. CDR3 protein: CASSTGTSGRSL.

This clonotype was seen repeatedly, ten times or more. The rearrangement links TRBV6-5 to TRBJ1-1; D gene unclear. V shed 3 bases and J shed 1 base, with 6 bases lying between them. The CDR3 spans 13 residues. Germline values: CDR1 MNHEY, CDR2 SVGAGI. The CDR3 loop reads CASSYNGNTEAFF. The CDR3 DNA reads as TGTGCCAGCAGTTATAACGGGAACACTGAAGCTTTCTTT.

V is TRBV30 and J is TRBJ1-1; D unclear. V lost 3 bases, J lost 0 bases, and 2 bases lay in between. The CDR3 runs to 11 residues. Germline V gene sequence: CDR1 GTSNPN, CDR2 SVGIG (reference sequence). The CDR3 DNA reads TGTGCCTGGAGGCTGAACACTGAAGCTTTCTTT. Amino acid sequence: CAWRLNTEAFF. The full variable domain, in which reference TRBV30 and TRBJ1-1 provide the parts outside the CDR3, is SQTIHQWPATLVQPVGSPLSLECTVEGTSNPNLYWYRQAAGRGLQLLFYSVGIGQISSEVPQNLSASRPQDRQFILSSKKLLLSDSGFYLCAWRLNTEAFFGQGTRLTVV.

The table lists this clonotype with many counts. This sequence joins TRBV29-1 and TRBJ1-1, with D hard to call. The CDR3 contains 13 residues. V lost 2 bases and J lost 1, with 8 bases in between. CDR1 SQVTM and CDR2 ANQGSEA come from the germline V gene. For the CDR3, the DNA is TGCAGCGTTGAATCCCCCCCGAACACTGAAGCTTTCTTT. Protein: CSVESPPNTEAFF.

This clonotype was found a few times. CDR3: CSASPGQGVFYNEQFF. Written as DNA, the CDR3 is TGCAGTGCTAGCCCGGGACAGGGGGTTTTCTACAATGAGCAGTTCTTC. The chain combines TRBV20-1 with TRBJ2-1, with 11 bases lining up with TRBD1. Germline-derived CDR1 and CDR2 are DFQATT and SNEGSKA (reference sequence). V was pared by 3 bases and J by 3 bases, with 7 bases of the junction left unmatched. This CDR3 is built from 16 residues.

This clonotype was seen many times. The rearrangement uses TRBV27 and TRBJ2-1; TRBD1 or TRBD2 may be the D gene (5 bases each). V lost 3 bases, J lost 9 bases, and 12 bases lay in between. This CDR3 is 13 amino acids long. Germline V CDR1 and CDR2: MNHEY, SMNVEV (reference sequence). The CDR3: CASSFSGSGEQFF. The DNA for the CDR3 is TGTGCCAGCAGTTTTTCAGGGAGTGGTGAGCAGTTCTTC.

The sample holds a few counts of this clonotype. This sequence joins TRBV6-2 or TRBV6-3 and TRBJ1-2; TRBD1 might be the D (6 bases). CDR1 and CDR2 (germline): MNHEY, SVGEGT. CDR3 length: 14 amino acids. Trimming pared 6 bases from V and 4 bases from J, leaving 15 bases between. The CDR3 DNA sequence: TGTGCCAGCAGACCTTGGACAGATCCCTATGGCTACACCTTC. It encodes CASRPWTDPYGYTF.

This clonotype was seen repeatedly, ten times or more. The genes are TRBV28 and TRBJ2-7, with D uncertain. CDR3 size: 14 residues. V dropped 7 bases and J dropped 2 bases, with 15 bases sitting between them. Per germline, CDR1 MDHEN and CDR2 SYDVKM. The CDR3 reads CASTPSTTPYEQYV. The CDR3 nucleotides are TGTGCCAGCACCCCAAGTACCACCCCCTACGAGCAGTACGTC.

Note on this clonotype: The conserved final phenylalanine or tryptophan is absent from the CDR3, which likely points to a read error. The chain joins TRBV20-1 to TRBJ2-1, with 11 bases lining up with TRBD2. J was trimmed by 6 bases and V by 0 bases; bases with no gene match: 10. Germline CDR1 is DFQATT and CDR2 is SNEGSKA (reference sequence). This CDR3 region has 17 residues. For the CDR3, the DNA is TGCAGTGCTAGAGATCGCTTAACTAGCGGGGGCCGCAATGAGCAGTTCCTC. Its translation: CSARDRLTSGGRNEQFL.

This chain's CDR3 is CASSQDAGGREETQYF. CDR3 bases: TGTGCCAGCAGCCAAGATGCAGGGGGAAGGGAAGAGACCCAGTACTTC. The chain couples TRBV4-2 to TRBJ2-5; 7 nucleotides align to TRBD1. Trimming cost V 0 bases and J 3 bases; bases outside gene matches: 7. The CDR3 sequence is 16 residues long. The germline CDR1 and CDR2 sequences are LGHNA and YNFKEQ.

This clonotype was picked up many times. The CDR3 DNA is TGTGCCAGCAGTAGGGCCGGCTCCTACAATGAGCAGTTCTTC. Its protein is CASSRAGSYNEQFF. J is TRBJ2-1 and V is TRBV7-9, with no clear D. This CDR3 has 14 amino acids. Trimming pared 6 bases from V and 0 bases from J, leaving 9 bases between. Germline V CDR1 and CDR2: SEHNR, FQNEAQ (reference sequence).